The rows below give T cell receptor beta chains drawn from one sample of a study of cytomegalovirus exposure and HLA in healthy donors. Measured with immunoSEQ multiplex PCR; TCRdb has only the in-frame clones, and not every one. The data contain about 82,000 clones, around 76% of them singletons. Sequenced input: PBMCs. The origin of the receptors is a woman aged 50 to 65 in good health and CMV-seropositive. The CDR3 runs from the conserved cysteine through the conserved F or W. D genes are given only for firm matches. Expanded clones get a size class; other rows say once, few or many, or leave the size out.

13	-	TRBV6-1	TRBJ2-5	-	CASSPEPAYGQYF	TGTGCCAGCAGTCCCGAACCCGCGTACGGCCAGTACTTC
12	-	TRBV6-5	TRBJ2-1	-	CASSTPGSREFF	TGTGCCAGCAGCACCCCTGGATCCAGGGAGTTCTTC
15	-	TRBV5-4	TRBJ1-3	-	CASSLWADSGNTIYF	TGTGCCAGCAGCTTGTGGGCAGACTCTGGAAACACCATATATTTT
16	TRBD1	TRBV6-4	TRBJ2-2	-	CASSRTGGLPPGELFF	TGTGCCAGCAGCCGGACAGGCGGCCTCCCCCCCGGGGAGCTGTTTTTT
14	-	TRBV11-3	TRBJ1-4	-	CASSLSEINEKLFF	TGTGCCAGCAGCTTAAGTGAGATTAATGAAAAACTGTTTTTT
15	TRBD2	TRBV5-4	TRBJ2-1	-	CASSLGLAGPNEQFF	TGTGCCAGCAGCCTCGGACTAGCGGGACCTAATGAGCAGTTCTTC
12	-	TRBV27	TRBJ2-7	-	CASSFRGTGQYF	TGTGCCAGCAGTTTCAGGGGGACTGGGCAGTACTTC
14	-	TRBV28	TRBJ1-1	-	CASSWGGAHTEAFF	TGTGCCAGCAGTTGGGGGGGGGCACACACTGAAGCTTTCTTT
15	TRBD1	TRBV2	TRBJ2-2	-	CASLPGTGKAGELFF	TGTGCCAGCCTTCCCGGGACAGGGAAGGCCGGGGAGCTGTTTTTT
13	-	TRBV7-6	TRBJ2-5	-	CASSVSGLGTQYF	TGTGCCAGCAGCGTAAGCGGGCTGGGGACCCAGTACTTC
14	-	TRBV6-4	TRBJ1-1	-	CASSLREGGSEAFF	TGTGCCAGCAGCCTGCGGGAGGGGGGCTCTGAAGCTTTCTTT
13	-	TRBV19	TRBJ2-1	-	CASKVGGYNEQFF	TGTGCCAGTAAGGTAGGAGGTTACAATGAGCAGTTCTTC
12	-	TRBV2	TRBJ2-7	few	CASSEQNYEQYF	TGTGCCAGCAGTGAACAGAACTACGAGCAGTACTTC
17	TRBD2	TRBV6-4	TRBJ2-1	-	CASSDSSRLAGYNEQFF	TGTGCCAGCAGTGACTCGAGTCGGCTAGCGGGCTACAATGAGCAGTTCTTC
13	-	TRBV28	TRBJ1-2	once	CASSPQGLRGYTF	TGTGCCAGCAGTCCGCAGGGCTTGCGGGGCTACACCTTC
15	-	TRBV15	TRBJ2-7	-	CATSPMNGVPYEQYF	TGTGCCACCAGCCCCATGAACGGGGTACCCTACGAGCAGTACTTC
12	-	TRBV29-1	TRBJ2-2	-	CSASRGTGELFF	TGCAGCGCCTCCCGAGGCACCGGGGAGCTGTTTTTT
15	TRBD1	TRBV29-1	TRBJ1-2	once	CSVVGLRDRGYGYTF	TGCAGCGTTGTGGGCCTCCGGGACAGGGGGTATGGCTACACCTTC
13	-	TRBV5-6	TRBJ2-5	once	CASIYQGQETQYF	TGTGCCAGCATCTACCAGGGCCAAGAGACCCAGTACTTC
14	-	TRBV25-1	TRBJ2-1	-	CASSETGPNNEQFF	TGTGCCAGCAGTGAAACGGGTCCCAACAATGAGCAGTTCTTC
14	TRBD2	TRBV6-1	TRBJ2-5	-	CASRGLAGGETQYF	TGTGCCAGCAGGGGACTAGCGGGAGGAGAGACCCAGTACTTC
15	TRBD1	TRBV18	TRBJ1-1	-	CASSPPTGGGTEAFF	TGTGCCAGCTCACCCCCAACAGGGGGAGGCACTGAAGCTTTCTTT
16	TRBD1	TRBV28	TRBJ1-2	-	CASSSIRGTGGYGYTF	TGTGCCAGCAGTTCCATCCGAGGGACAGGGGGCTATGGCTACACCTTC
15	TRBD1	TRBV4-1	TRBJ1-3	-	CASSQGTGAGNTIYF	TGCGCCAGCAGCCAAGGGACAGGCGCTGGAAACACCATATATTTT
13	TRBD1	TRBV5-1	TRBJ2-7	-	CASSLGDRGEQYF	TGCGCCAGCAGCTTGGGGGACAGGGGCGAGCAGTACTTC
15	TRBD2	TRBV28	TRBJ2-1	-	CASPPLAGEFDEQFF	TGTGCCAGCCCCCCCCTAGCGGGAGAGTTCGATGAGCAGTTCTTC
13	TRBD2	TRBV7-9	TRBJ2-4	-	CASSLGEGNIQYF	TGTGCCAGCAGCTTAGGGGAGGGTAACATTCAGTACTTC
15	TRBD1	TRBV27	TRBJ2-5	-	CASSSPGQGQETQYF	TGTGCCAGCAGTTCGCCGGGACAGGGACAAGAGACCCAGTACTTC
11	-	TRBV27	TRBJ1-2	once	CASSYGVGYTF	TGTGCCAGCAGCTACGGGGTTGGCTACACCTTC
16	TRBD1	TRBV7-9	TRBJ2-7	-	CASSKDRGRGSEEQYF	TGTGCCAGCAGCAAGGACAGGGGGCGAGGGTCGGAAGAGCAGTACTTC
16	TRBD1	TRBV7-2	TRBJ1-2	-	CASSLTTGQGVGGYTF	TGTGCCAGCAGCTTAACAACGGGACAGGGGGTGGGCGGCTACACCTTC
12	-	TRBV15	TRBJ1-4	-	CATSSFGEKLFF	TGTGCCACCAGCAGTTTTGGCGAAAAACTGTTTTTT
14	-	TRBV2	TRBJ2-4	few	CASGLAPAKNIQYF	TGTGCCAGCGGCCTAGCGCCGGCCAAAAACATTCAGTACTTC
14	-	TRBV6-5	TRBJ2-7	-	CASSYGGPINEQYF	TGTGCCAGCAGTTACGGAGGGCCAATCAACGAGCAGTACTTC
16	TRBD1	TRBV6-5	TRBJ1-2	once	CASSYSGTGDSYGYTF	TGTGCCAGCAGTTACTCGGGGACAGGGGACAGCTATGGCTACACCTTC
16	-	TRBV21-1	TRBJ1-5	-	CASSKNSRGWDQPQHF	TGTGCCAGCAGCAAAAATTCCCGGGGGTGGGATCAGCCCCAGCATTTT
17	TRBD2	TRBV5-6	TRBJ2-3	-	CASSLEGRGLAGDTQYF	TGTGCCAGCAGCTTGGAAGGGAGGGGGCTAGCGGGGGATACGCAGTATTTT
13	-	TRBV4-1	TRBJ2-1	-	CASSQDLVYEQFF	TGCGCCAGCAGCCAAGATCTAGTTTATGAGCAGTTCTTC
15	TRBD2	TRBV19	TRBJ2-1	few	CASNTGTSSYNEQFF	TGTGCCAGCAACACCGGGACTAGCTCCTACAATGAGCAGTTCTTC
13	-	TRBV5-4	TRBJ2-5	-	CASSSTGQETQYF	TGTGCCAGCAGCTCGACAGGACAAGAGACCCAGTACTTC
15	-	TRBV6-6	TRBJ2-2	-	CASSDLNRVPGELFF	TGTGCCAGCAGTGACCTAAACAGGGTCCCCGGGGAGCTGTTTTTT
16	TRBD1	TRBV7-6	TRBJ2-7	-	CASSPRDRPAGYEQYF	TGTGCCAGCAGCCCGAGGGACAGACCTGCTGGCTACGAGCAGTACTTC
12	TRBD2	TRBV5-8	TRBJ2-1	-	CASSRTSNEQFF	TGTGCCAGCAGCCGGACTAGCAATGAGCAGTTCTTC
14	TRBD1	TRBV2	TRBJ1-5	-	CASSPDRGLQPQHF	TGTGCCAGCAGTCCGGACAGGGGGCTTCAGCCCCAGCATTTT
13	-	TRBV27	TRBJ1-5	-	CASSFRSNQPQHF	TGTGCCAGCAGTTTTCGGAGCAATCAGCCCCAGCATTTT
14	-	TRBV6-5	TRBJ2-7	-	CASSYSEASYEQYF	TGTGCCAGCAGTTACTCGGAGGCTTCCTACGAGCAGTACTTC
14	-	TRBV5-6	TRBJ1-1	few	CASSLDRLNTEAFF	TGTGCCAGCAGCTTGGACAGATTGAACACTGAAGCTTTCTTT
15	TRBD2	TRBV7-9	TRBJ2-7	-	CASSPRTSGSYEQYF	TGTGCCAGCAGCCCAAGGACTAGCGGGAGCTACGAGCAGTACTTC
14	TRBD1	TRBV28	TRBJ1-1	few	CASSSGGENTEAFF	TGTGCCAGCAGTTCAGGGGGAGAGAACACTGAAGCTTTCTTT
14	-	TRBV18	TRBJ1-5	-	CASSRKEGNQPQHF	TGTGCCAGCTCACGTAAGGAGGGGAACCAGCCCCAGCATTTT
13	-	TRBV7-9	TRBJ1-1	-	CASSSRQITEAFF	TGTGCCAGCAGCTCAAGACAGATCACTGAAGCTTTCTTT